A single sample is the source of the 16 T cell receptor beta chains below, sequenced in a study of cytomegalovirus exposure and HLA in healthy donors. Amplification used 60 Vbeta primers and 13 Jbeta primers. Assay used: immunoSEQ multiplex PCR; TCRdb lists only in-frame clones, some missing. In the table there are around 65,000 clones, 70% to 80% of which are singletons. Sequencing input: PBMCs. The receptor set was obtained from a man in his fifties or sixties in good health and CMV-seropositive.

For the CDR3, the DNA is TGTGCCAGCTCACCGGACGGAGGCTTATGGGGCTACACCTTC. It translates to CASSPDGGLWGYTF. The gene calls are TRBV18 and TRBJ1-2; D is unresolved. CDR1 KGHSH and CDR2 LQKENI come from the germline V gene. Trimming pared 3 bases from V and 8 bases from J, leaving 16 bases between. This CDR3 spans 14 amino acids.

The J gene is TRBJ2-3, the V gene TRBV6-5; the match to TRBD1 covers 7 bases. This CDR3 is 15 amino acids long. Germline CDR1 reads MNHEY; CDR2 reads SVGAGI. With 5 bases clipped from V and 2 bases from J, the junction kept 7 bases outside the gene matches. The CDR3 nucleotides read TGTGCCAGCAGTGCCGACAGGGTTACCACAGATACGCAGTATTTT. This codes for CASSADRVTTDTQYF.

The V and J genes are TRBV9 and TRBJ2-1, with TRBD2 as a possible D gene (5 bases). Trimming removed 3 bases from V and 10 bases from J, with 20 bases in between. This CDR3 has 15 amino acids. In germline, CDR1 is SGDLS, CDR2 YYNGEE. The CDR3 sequence: CASSATRAPTVEQFF. Here the CDR3 DNA reads TGTGCCAGCAGCGCTACTAGAGCCCCTACAGTGGAGCAGTTCTTC.

The chain recombines TRBV19 with TRBJ2-5; 9 nucleotides match TRBD1. CDR3 length: 17 amino acids. Per the germline V gene, CDR1 is LNHDA and CDR2 is SQIVND (reference sequence). Trimming at V came to 1 base and at J to 2 bases, leaving 8 bases not matched to a gene. The CDR3 region is CASSIGLGQGRQETQYF. In DNA form, the CDR3 reads TGTGCCAGTAGTATAGGGCTGGGACAGGGCAGACAAGAGACCCAGTACTTC.

The chain links TRBV12-5 to TRBJ2-2; no clear D. CDR1 and CDR2 from the germline V gene are LGHNT and FRNRAP. With 4 bases removed from V and 1 base from J, the gap between germline ends came to 10 bases. The CDR3 loop spans 15 amino acids. CDR3 DNA: TGTGCTAGTGGTTATGTAGACAAGAACACCGGGGAGCTGTTTTTT. Translating it yields CASGYVDKNTGELFF. Full variable domain (missing parts from reference TRBV12-5 and TRBJ2-2): DARVTQTPRHKVTEMGQEVTMRCQPILGHNTVFWYRQTMMQGLELLAYFRNRAPLDDSGMPKDRFSAEMPDATLATLKIQPSEPRDSAVYFCASGYVDKNTGELFFGEGSRLTVL.

The genes are TRBV5-1 and TRBJ2-5; TRBD1 agrees at 8 bases. CDR1 is SGHRS and CDR2 is YFSETQ in the germline V gene. V shed 1 base and J 5 bases; nucleotides not matched to a gene: 7. The CDR3 is made up of 15 amino acids. The CDR3 loop is CASSLNGRGLETQYF. The CDR3 nucleotides read TGCGCCAGCAGCTTGAACGGCAGGGGGCTTGAGACCCAGTACTTC.

This chain links TRBV10-3 with TRBJ1-2; 9 bases align to TRBD1. Per the germline V gene, CDR1 is ENHRY and CDR2 is SYGVKD. The length of the CDR3 is 15 residues. The J segment lost 9 bases and the V segment lost 4 bases, leaving 12 bases of the junction unmatched. Written as DNA, the CDR3 is TGTGCCATCAGTGTCGAAGCGGGACAGGGTAAGAGCTACACCTTC. It is translated as CAISVEAGQGKSYTF.

There are a few counts of this clone. The CDR3 loop is CASSAGTGNYGYTF. As DNA, the CDR3 is TGCGCCAGCAGTGCCGGGACAGGGAACTATGGCTACACCTTC. The chain links TRBV5-1 to TRBJ1-2; 9 positions match TRBD1. Trimming took 5 bases from V and 2 from J; bases not matched to a gene: 4. This CDR3 comprises 14 residues. Germline V gives CDR1 SGHRS, CDR2 YFSETQ. The variable domain in full, with the rest retrieved from reference TRBV5-1 and TRBJ1-2, is KAGVTQTPRYLIKTRGQQVTLSCSPISGHRSVSWYQQTPGQGLQFLFEYFSETQRNKGNFPGRFSGRQFSNSRSEMNVSTLELGDSALYLCASSAGTGNYGYTFGSGTRLTVV.

The J gene is TRBJ2-5, the V gene TRBV6-1; 10 bases match TRBD1. The J call may be mistaken, given a closer DNA end match to TRBJ2-7. In germline, CDR1 is MNHNS, CDR2 SASEGT. This CDR3 spans 15 amino acids. CDR3 loop: CASSPRDRGSYEQYF. The CDR3 DNA reads as TGTGCCAGCAGTCCCCGGGACAGGGGTTCCTACGAGCAGTACTTC.

The chain uses TRBV7-9 and TRBJ2-7; TRBD2 is a possible D gene (5 bases). Germline CDR1 and CDR2: SEHNR and FQNEAQ (reference sequence). This CDR3 has 14 residues. Trimming left V 2 bases short and J 3 bases short, with 11 bases between. The CDR3 is CASSLSGILYEQYF. The DNA for the CDR3 is TGTGCCAGCAGCTTAAGCGGAATCCTCTACGAGCAGTACTTC.

This chain joins TRBV5-6 and TRBJ1-4, with TRBD1 identical over 7 bases. CDR1 and CDR2 from the germline V gene are SGHDT and YYEEEE. The CDR3 is 14 residues long. The junction had 7 bases not matched to a gene; V was cut back by 1 base and J by 10 bases. The CDR3 DNA sequence: TGTGCCAGCAGCTTGATCGACAGGGAGCCAAAACTGTTTTTT. Protein sequence: CASSLIDREPKLFF.

This clone was seen a single time. The chain employs TRBV11-3 and TRBJ1-5, with a tentative D call TRBD1 (5 bases). The germline V and J ends were trimmed by 3 bases and 3 bases, with 9 bases remaining between them. Germline V CDR1 and CDR2: SGHNT, YENEEA. There are 14 residues in the CDR3. CDR3 nucleotide sequence: TGTGCCAGCAGCTTTGACAGCTACAATCAGCCCCAGCATTTT. Protein sequence: CASSFDSYNQPQHF.

This chain joins TRBV4-3 and TRBJ2-5; 10 bases agree with TRBD2. This CDR3 is 19 amino acids long. Germline CDR1 LGHNA, CDR2 YSLEER. V lost 0 bases to trimming and J lost 2 bases; unmatched junction nucleotides: 12. CDR3 amino acids: CASSQDLASGGARQETQYF. CDR3 nucleotide sequence: TGCGCCAGCAGCCAAGACTTGGCTAGCGGGGGAGCCAGGCAAGAGACCCAGTACTTC.

The genes are TRBV5-6 and TRBJ2-7; TRBD1 might be the D (5 bases). Trimming left V 4 bases short and J 2 bases short, with 10 bases between. Germline CDR1 reads SGHDT; CDR2 reads YYEEEE. CDR3 length: 13 amino acids. CDR3 sequence: CASSTQGPYEQYF. The CDR3, as DNA: TGTGCCAGCAGCACCCAGGGCCCCTACGAGCAGTACTTC.

J is TRBJ2-1 and V is TRBV6-1; possible D gene TRBD2, 6 bases. The length of the CDR3 is 14 residues. Germline lookup yields CDR1 MNHNS and CDR2 SASEGT. The V end lost 5 bases, the J end lost 3 bases, and 11 bases lay between the germline ends. The CDR3 region is CASSRWRDYNEQFF. The CDR3 DNA sequence: TGTGCCAGCAGTAGGTGGCGGGACTACAATGAGCAGTTCTTC.

The gene calls are TRBV6-5 and TRBJ1-3; 10 bases fit TRBD1. Germline V gene sequence: CDR1 MNHEY, CDR2 SVGAGI. Unmatched junction bases numbered 6, after V lost 5 bases and J lost 8 bases. The CDR3 has 14 residues. Here the CDR3 reads CASSAGTGDYTIYF. The CDR3 DNA reads as TGTGCCAGCAGTGCCGGGACAGGGGACTACACCATATATTTT.